The clone carrying this T cell receptor (beta chain) was observed a few times. Its specificity is not known. This sample was taken from a study of beta chain features in type 1 diabetes. About the research overall: Across every sample, around 98 million sorted cells were examined in total.

Notes on the study in general: Type 1 diabetes patients showed a moderate but significant shortening of TCRB CDR3s in all four CD4+ subsets. Patients and controls would share equally any PCR tilt toward shorter templates. Overrepresentation of cells with high TCR expression could result from cDNA sequencing.

CDR3 size: 13 residues. Germline V gene sequence: CDR1 SGHTA, CDR2 FQGTGA. V lost 3 bases and J lost 5; bases outside the gene matches: 1. The authors reverse transcribed all of the isolated RNA, so sequencing captured expressed TCRB transcripts. Sequencing used immunoSEQ multiplex PCR; TCRdb keeps in-frame clones, though not all of them. The sample carries roughly 400,000 clones, approximately 13% recorded once. Input material: naive CD4+ T cells from blood. The chain links TRBV7-3 to TRBJ1-2; 9 bases match TRBD1. The clonotype comes from a man younger than 40 in good health. CDR3: CASSLGTGYGYTF. Here the CDR3 DNA reads TGTGCCAGCAGCTTGGGGACAGGGTATGGCTACACCTTC.